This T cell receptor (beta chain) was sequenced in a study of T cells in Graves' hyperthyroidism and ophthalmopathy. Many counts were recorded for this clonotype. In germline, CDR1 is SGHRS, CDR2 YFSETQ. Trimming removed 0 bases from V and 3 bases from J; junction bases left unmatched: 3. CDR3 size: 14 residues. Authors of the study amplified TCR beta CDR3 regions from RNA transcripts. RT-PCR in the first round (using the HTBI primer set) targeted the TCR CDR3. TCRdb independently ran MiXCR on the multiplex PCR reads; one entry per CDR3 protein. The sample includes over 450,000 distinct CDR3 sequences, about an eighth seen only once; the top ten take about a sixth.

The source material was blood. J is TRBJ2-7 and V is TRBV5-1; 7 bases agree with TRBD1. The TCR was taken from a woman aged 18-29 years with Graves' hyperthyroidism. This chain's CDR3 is CASSLAGQDYEQYF. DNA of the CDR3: TGCGCCAGCAGCTTGGCTGGACAGGACTACGAGCAGTACTTC.